Presented here are 27 T cell receptor beta chains from one specimen sequenced in a study of blood T cell repertoires in COVID-19. Here immunoSEQ multiplex PCR was the method, and the copy in TCRdb shows in-frame clones only, minus some. The sample contains 55,000 to 70,000 clones, roughly 81% of which appear only once. The sequenced sample consisted of peripheral blood. These receptors were taken from a man of 80 years or more with acute or convalescent COVID-19.

The table lists this clone with many counts. The chain joins TRBV18 to TRBJ2-3; no firm D call. The V gene lost 2 bases and the J gene lost 2 bases, with 11 bases spanning the gap. This CDR3 has 15 amino acids. The V gene's germline CDR1 is KGHSH and CDR2 LQKENI. Written as DNA, the CDR3 is TGTGCCAGCTCACCAGTGACTCTGAACACAGATACGCAGTATTTT. Translating gives CASSPVTLNTDTQYF.

For the CDR3, the DNA is TGTGCCAGCAGTACCCCAGGGGCTGGGTCCTACGAGCAGTACTTC. Translation: CASSTPGAGSYEQYF. The gene calls are TRBV6-5 and TRBJ2-7; tentatively, D is TRBD1 (6 bases). CDR3 length equals 15 residues. Trimming took 5 bases from V and 1 from J, leaving 15 bases between them. Germline V gene data show CDR1 as MNHEY and CDR2 as SVGAGI.

This chain links TRBV5-1 with TRBJ2-1, with unresolved D. The CDR3 has 13 amino acids. Germline V gene lookup returns CDR1 SGHRS and CDR2 YFSETQ. The V end was cut by 0 bases, the J end by 8 bases, with 9 bases between. CDR3 bases: TGCGCCAGCAGCTTGGCCGTTTCGGATGAGCAGTTCTTC. Amino acid sequence: CASSLAVSDEQFF.

This clone showed up many times. The genes are TRBV3-1 (or the pseudogene TRBV3-2) and TRBJ2-2; maybe TRBD1 (6 bases). V was trimmed by 4 bases and J by 5 bases, leaving 17 bases between them. Germline-derived CDR1 and CDR2 are LGHDT and YNNKEL (reference sequence). CDR3 length: 16 amino acids. Here the CDR3 reads CASSLTQGRWTGELFF. CDR3 sequence (DNA): TGTGCCAGCAGCCTTACACAGGGCCGGTGGACCGGGGAGCTGTTTTTT.

The chain carries TRBV18 and TRBJ1-3, with 7 bases matching TRBD1. Germline CDR1 reads KGHSH; CDR2 reads LQKENI. The V segment lost 5 bases and the J segment 3 bases; nucleotides outside the gene matches: 7. This CDR3 contains 15 residues. The CDR3 is CASSDQQGYGNTIYF. The CDR3 DNA is TGTGCCAGCTCAGATCAACAGGGGTATGGAAACACCATATATTTT.

The chain has TRBV4-1 and TRBJ1-5; D not certain. Trimming left V 4 bases short and J 5 bases short, with 9 bases between. The germline V gene encodes CDR1 MGHRA and CDR2 YSYEKL. This CDR3 comprises 13 residues. CDR3 sequence: CASSLPGDQPQHF. The CDR3 DNA reads as TGCGCCAGCAGCCTTCCGGGAGATCAGCCCCAGCATTTT.

This chain connects TRBV19 to TRBJ1-1; the match to TRBD1 covers 7 bases. CDR3 length: 14 residues. V shed 3 bases, J shed 5 bases, and the junction held 6 bases outside the gene matches. Germline CDR1 LNHDA, CDR2 SQIVND (reference sequence). The chain's CDR3 is CASSIVGGLTEAFF. CDR3 sequence (DNA): TGTGCCAGTAGTATTGTAGGGGGCCTTACTGAAGCTTTCTTT.

This clone appeared a few times. The V gene is TRBV5-1, the J gene TRBJ1-2; 9 bases fit TRBD1. The CDR3 length is 13 residues. Germline V gene sequence: CDR1 SGHRS, CDR2 YFSETQ. V lost 4 bases and J lost 7; bases outside the gene matches: 5. The CDR3 nucleotides are TGCGCCAGCAGCGCCGGACAGGGGACTGGCTACACCTTC. This codes for CASSAGQGTGYTF.

This chain joins TRBV19 and TRBJ1-2; 8 bases are a match to TRBD1. This CDR3 is built from 13 residues. CDR1 is LNHDA and CDR2 is SQIVND in the germline V gene (reference sequence). V dropped 5 bases and J dropped 7; count of bases not matched to a gene: 6. In DNA, the CDR3 is TGTGCCAGTAGTCTCCAGGGGGCCGGTGGCTACACCTTC. This gives the protein CASSLQGAGGYTF.

The chain has TRBV19 and TRBJ2-6; the match to TRBD1 covers 7 bases. Losses at the gene ends were 10 bases for V and 3 bases for J; bases not matched to a gene: 12. The CDR3 runs 16 residues. Germline V gene lookup returns CDR1 LNHDA and CDR2 SQIVND (reference sequence). The CDR3 region has the DNA TGTGCCACCTCACTGGGACAGTTCTTTGGGGCCAACGTCCTGACTTTC. It encodes CATSLGQFFGANVLTF.

This clone showed up just a few times. The chain links TRBV5-1 to TRBJ2-3; 11 bases are shared with TRBD2. CDR1 SGHRS and CDR2 YFSETQ come from the germline V gene. This CDR3 spans 15 amino acids. V was pared by 3 bases and J by 4 bases, with 4 bases of the junction left unmatched. As DNA, the CDR3 is TGCGCCAGCAGCTCTAGCGGGAGGTTCCCAGATACGCAGTATTTT. Encoded protein: CASSSSGRFPDTQYF. Supplemented by reference TRBV5-1 and TRBJ2-3, the full variable domain reads KAGVTQTPRYLIKTRGQQVTLSCSPISGHRSVSWYQQTPGQGLQFLFEYFSETQRNKGNFPGRFSGRQFSNSRSEMNVSTLELGDSALYLCASSSSGRFPDTQYFGPGTRLTVL.

The chain combines TRBV15 with TRBJ1-1, with D possibly being TRBD1 (5 bases). Germline-derived CDR1 and CDR2 are LNHNV and YYDKDF (reference sequence). The CDR3 runs to 15 residues. V lost 0 bases to trimming and J lost 8 bases, with 16 bases between them. CDR3 region: CATSRDGRAYSEAFF. The CDR3, as DNA: TGTGCCACCAGCAGAGACGGCAGGGCCTATTCCGAAGCTTTCTTT.

The chain combines TRBV10-3 with TRBJ1-1; D not resolved. V lost 2 bases and J lost 1, with 8 bases in between. CDR1 and CDR2 (germline): ENHRY, SYGVKD. This CDR3 region has 14 residues. The CDR3 DNA sequence: TGTGCCATCAGTGAGGGGCGGGGGAACACTGAAGCTTTCTTT. This encodes CAISEGRGNTEAFF.

V and J are TRBV7-2 and TRBJ1-4; D may be TRBD1 (5 bases). CDR1 and CDR2 (germline): SGHTA, FQGNSA. The CDR3 length is 14 residues. Trimming shortened V by 2 bases and J by 4 bases, and 8 bases separated the two germline ends. CDR3 residues: CASSLRGGNEKLFF. The CDR3 bases are TGTGCCAGCAGCTTAAGGGGCGGTAATGAAAAACTGTTTTTT.

The chain combines TRBV28 with TRBJ2-3; no definite D call. The CDR3 runs 11 residues. Trimming cost V 6 bases and J 4 bases, with 5 bases left between them. Germline-derived CDR1 and CDR2 are MDHEN and SYDVKM. CDR3 sequence: CASRGSDTQYF. The CDR3 coding sequence is TGTGCCAGCAGGGGCTCAGATACGCAGTATTTT.

This clone appeared a few times. This sequence joins TRBV5-4 and TRBJ2-3; maybe TRBD1 (5 bases). Trimming pared 0 bases from V and 0 bases from J, leaving 8 bases between. CDR3 size: 15 residues. Germline CDR1 and CDR2: SGHNT and YYREEE (reference sequence). The CDR3 here is CASSLEGISTDTQYF. CDR3 DNA: TGTGCCAGCAGCTTGGAGGGGATTAGCACAGATACGCAGTATTTT.

This sequence joins TRBV7-3 and TRBJ1-6; D remains unclear. Germline V gene sequence: CDR1 SGHTA, CDR2 FQGTGA. Trimming took off 5 bases at V and 7 bases at J, with 9 bases between the two ends. The CDR3 spans 13 residues. The chain's CDR3 is CASSTRENSPLHF. As DNA, the CDR3 is TGTGCCAGCAGCACGCGGGAGAATTCACCCCTCCACTTT.

Remarks on this clone: A junction boundary mismatches the germline segment, possibly from a read error. The V gene is TRBV7-7, the J gene TRBJ2-2, with a weak D call TRBD2 (6 bases). The CDR3 consists of 16 residues. The germline CDR1 and CDR2 sequences are SSHAT and FNYEAQ (reference sequence). CDR3 sequence reads: CASSLDAGRGTGELFF. The CDR3 DNA follows: TGTGCTAGCAGCTTAGACGCGGGGCGAGGCACCGGGGAGCTGTTTTTT.

The rearrangement uses TRBV6-5 and TRBJ2-4; 10 positions match TRBD1. The CDR3 runs 15 residues. V lost 6 bases, J lost 4 bases, and 6 bases stayed unmatched. CDR1 and CDR2 from the germline V gene are MNHEY and SVGAGI. CDR3 region: CASRTQDRGKNIQYF. CDR3 bases: TGTGCCAGCAGAACCCAGGACAGGGGGAAAAACATTCAGTACTTC.

This rearrangement joins TRBV11-2 to TRBJ1-1; D ambiguous. Looked up from germline, CDR1 is SGHAT and CDR2 is FQNNGV. The CDR3 consists of 13 residues. V dropped 2 bases and J dropped 2 bases, with 6 bases sitting between them. The CDR3 reads CASSLLINTEAFF. The CDR3 nucleotides read TGTGCCAGCAGCTTATTAATAAACACTGAAGCTTTCTTT.

This chain joins TRBV7-2 and TRBJ2-7; the match to TRBD2 covers 8 bases. Germline-derived CDR1 and CDR2 are SGHTA and FQGNSA. This CDR3 comprises 15 residues. Germline trimming cut 0 bases from V and 3 bases from J; bases unmatched to any gene: 4. The chain's CDR3 is CASSLAVAGLYEQYF. The CDR3 DNA sequence: TGTGCCAGCAGCTTAGCGGTAGCGGGGCTCTACGAGCAGTACTTC.

The rearrangement links TRBV7-6 to TRBJ1-3; D gene ambiguous. Per germline, CDR1 SGHVS and CDR2 FNYEAQ. V gave up 0 bases and J gave up 0 bases, with 12 bases separating them. The CDR3 extends over 17 amino acids. The CDR3 reads CASSLAGLLVSGNTIYF. The CDR3 DNA reads TGTGCCAGCAGCTTAGCCGGACTCCTAGTCTCTGGAAACACCATATATTTT.

The chain links TRBV6-5 to TRBJ1-1; 7 bases fit TRBD1. The CDR3 is 15 amino acids. Unmatched junction bases numbered 8, after V lost 0 bases and J lost 7 bases. CDR1 is MNHEY and CDR2 is SVGAGI in the germline V gene. The CDR3 DNA sequence: TGTGCCAGCAGTTACTCGTTTGGGGACAGCTATGAAGCTTTCTTT. Its protein product is CASSYSFGDSYEAFF.

This clone turned up a few times. V is TRBV6-6 and J is TRBJ2-1; the match to TRBD1 covers 7 bases. The CDR3 has 14 residues. V gave up 6 bases and J gave up 7 bases; unmatched junction bases: 9. Germline-derived CDR1 and CDR2 are MNHNY and SVGAGI (reference sequence). CDR3 protein: CASSSGQFMNEQFF. The DNA of the CDR3 is TGTGCCAGCAGCTCGGGACAGTTTATGAATGAGCAGTTCTTC.

A few counts support this clone. The J gene is TRBJ2-3, the V gene TRBV7-2; possibly TRBD2 for D (6 bases). Trimming removed 0 bases from V and 6 bases from J, with 13 bases in between. Germline CDR1 is SGHTA and CDR2 is FQGNSA. This CDR3 spans 15 amino acids. CDR3: CASSLAWRGTDTQYF. Here the CDR3 DNA reads TGTGCCAGCAGCTTAGCCTGGAGGGGAACGGATACGCAGTATTTT.

This clone was detected only a few times. This chain joins TRBV2 and TRBJ2-2; 8 nucleotides align to TRBD1. Germline CDR1 SNHLY, CDR2 FYNNEI. This CDR3 contains 15 residues. V shed 8 bases and J 0 bases; nucleotides not matched to a gene: 5. The CDR3 DNA follows: TGTGCCAGCGGGATGGACAGGGCGAACACCGGGGAGCTGTTTTTT. It codes for CASGMDRANTGELFF.

The genes are TRBV6-5 and TRBJ1-1, with D unresolved. The germline gives CDR1 MNHEY, CDR2 SVGAGI. The V gene lost 5 bases and the J gene lost 5 bases, with 3 bases spanning the gap. The CDR3 is 10 amino acids. CDR3 region: CASSRTEAFF. In nucleotides, the CDR3 is TGTGCCAGCAGTCGGACTGAAGCTTTCTTT.